This T cell receptor beta chain was recorded in a study of blood T cells in healthy people across ages. Germline CDR1 is MNHEY and CDR2 is SVGAGI. The V gene lost 2 bases and the J gene lost 3 bases, with 14 bases spanning the gap. The CDR3 runs to 15 residues. Primers used in a second PCR of roughly 7 to 11 cycles were a sample-barcoded 5' primer and a J-beta primer mix. MiXCR, run by TCRdb on the 5' RACE reads, gives a single entry per CDR3 protein. This table holds about 800,000 distinct CDR3 sequences, over 45% found once. The receptor was isolated from a man aged 30 to 45 in good health. Sample: blood. The chain links TRBV6-5 to TRBJ2-7; no clear D gene. The CDR3 DNA sequence: TGTGCCAGCAGTTACAAGGATGCCCCAAACTACGAGCAGTACTTC. Translating gives CASSYKDAPNYEQYF.